The 13 T cell receptor beta chains listed next were all sequenced from one sample in a study of blood T cell repertoires in COVID-19. Here immunoSEQ multiplex PCR was the method, and the copy in TCRdb shows in-frame clones only, minus some. The data show about 80,000 clones, roughly 79% seen once. Sequencing was carried out using peripheral blood. These receptors originate from a human donor in a cohort sampled during active COVID-19.

The J gene is TRBJ2-4, the V gene TRBV29-1; 7 bases are a match to TRBD1. The junction had 2 bases not matched to a gene; V was cut back by 5 bases and J by 1 base. The V gene's germline CDR1 is SQVTM and CDR2 ANQGSEA. The CDR3 has 13 amino acids. CDR3 nucleotide sequence: TGCAGCGTTTCGGACAGGGCCAAAAACATTCAGTACTTC. This codes for CSVSDRAKNIQYF.

The CDR3 DNA sequence: TGTGCCAGCAGCCCGTCGGGAGGGGGCGGTTATGGCTACACCTTC. Its protein product is CASSPSGGGGYGYTF. The genes are TRBV7-6 and TRBJ1-2; 7 nucleotides line up with TRBD1. CDR1 is SGHVS, CDR2 FNYEAQ, per germline. The CDR3 is 15 residues long. Germline trimming cut 5 bases from V and 5 bases from J; bases unmatched to any gene: 11.

The rearrangement uses TRBV14 and TRBJ2-7, with TRBD2 matching over 7 bases. The germline V gene encodes CDR1 SGHDN and CDR2 FVKESK. The CDR3 is made up of 16 amino acids. The trim removed 2 bases at V and 1 base at J, leaving 8 bases unmatched. The CDR3 coding sequence is TGTGCCAGCAGCCAAAGCGGGACGGTCGGTTCCTACGAGCAGTACGTC. Its translation: CASSQSGTVGSYEQYV.

In this sample, this clone turned up once. The rearrangement uses TRBV13 and TRBJ1-2; maybe TRBD1 (5 bases). V dropped 10 bases and J dropped 7 bases, with 25 bases sitting between them. Germline V CDR1 and CDR2: PRHDT, FYEKMQ (reference sequence). The CDR3 totals 15 residues. CDR3 sequence: CANSAGGPPSSGYTF. The DNA of the CDR3 is TGTGCCAACAGTGCCGGGGGACCCCCCTCCAGTGGCTACACCTTC.

The sample holds a few counts of this clone. The V call is TRBV13, the J call TRBJ2-1; 8 bases are a match to TRBD2. The trim removed 2 bases at V and 2 bases at J, leaving 8 bases unmatched. The CDR3 runs 17 residues. CDR1 and CDR2 (germline): PRHDT, FYEKMQ (reference sequence). The CDR3 protein is CASSLFPSGSPYNEQFF. The CDR3 DNA is TGTGCCAGCAGCTTATTCCCCAGCGGGAGCCCCTACAATGAGCAGTTCTTC.

V is TRBV9 and J is TRBJ2-3, with 12 nucleotides matching TRBD2. The J segment lost 7 bases and the V segment lost 0 bases, leaving 12 bases of the junction unmatched. Germline V CDR1 and CDR2: SGDLS, YYNGEE. CDR3 length: 18 amino acids. The CDR3 region has the DNA TGTGCCAGCAGCGTAGGCCCCCAAAGACTAGCGGGAGAAAATACGCAGTATTTT. It codes for CASSVGPQRLAGENTQYF.

This clone was recorded a few times. The CDR3 is CASSVAGANLNQPQHF. CDR3 in DNA: TGTGCCAGCAGTGTAGCGGGGGCCAACCTCAATCAGCCCCAGCATTTT. V and J are TRBV2 and TRBJ1-5, with a tentative D call TRBD1 (6 bases). V lost 4 bases to trimming and J lost 3 bases, with 16 bases between them. Germline V gene sequence: CDR1 SNHLY, CDR2 FYNNEI. This CDR3 is built from 16 residues.

This clone was found once. This chain uses TRBV24-1 with TRBJ2-1; 9 bases agree with TRBD2. The CDR3 spans 17 residues. After removal of 4 bases from V and 1 base from J, the junction contained 7 bases not matched to a gene. Germline CDR1 and CDR2: KGHDR and SFDVKD. As DNA, the CDR3 is TGTGCCACCAGTGAACCACCGACTAGCGGATCCTACAATGAGCAGTTCTTC. Protein sequence: CATSEPPTSGSYNEQFF.

The chain carries TRBV11-2 and TRBJ2-5; D perhaps matches TRBD1 (5 bases). Trimming removed 1 base from V and 1 base from J, with 10 bases in between. The CDR3 is made up of 15 amino acids. Per germline, CDR1 SGHAT and CDR2 FQNNGV. The CDR3 region is CASSLVVQGQETQYF. Here the CDR3 DNA reads TGTGCCAGCAGCTTAGTGGTCCAGGGCCAAGAGACCCAGTACTTC.

The chain is built from TRBV9 and TRBJ2-2; 7 bases match TRBD2. Germline-derived CDR1 and CDR2 are SGDLS and YYNGEE. With V trimmed by 0 bases and J by 7 bases, 9 bases remained unmatched. The CDR3 covers 16 residues. CDR3 DNA sequence: TGTGCCAGCAGCGTAGGATGGGAGGGTTTTAACGGGGAGCTGTTTTTT. Protein: CASSVGWEGFNGELFF.

The chain employs TRBV7-9 and TRBJ1-1; no clear D. CDR3 length equals 12 residues. CDR1 and CDR2 from the germline V gene are SEHNR and FQNEAQ (reference sequence). V lost 3 bases, J lost 5 bases, and 7 bases lay in between. CDR3 protein: CASSFGETEAFF. The CDR3, as DNA: TGTGCCAGCAGCTTCGGGGAGACTGAAGCTTTCTTT.

This sequence joins TRBV5-1 and TRBJ1-6, with a possible D match to TRBD1 (5 bases). The CDR3 length is 16 residues. Germline V gene sequence: CDR1 SGHRS, CDR2 YFSETQ. The ends were cut back, 4 bases at V and 0 bases at J, with 11 bases in the middle. CDR3 sequence reads: CASSHVDNSYNSPLHF. The CDR3 DNA reads TGCGCCAGCAGCCATGTGGACAACTCCTATAATTCACCCCTCCACTTT.

The chain couples TRBV2 to TRBJ2-3, with TRBD1 matching over 7 bases. CDR1 SNHLY and CDR2 FYNNEI come from the germline V gene. Unmatched junction bases numbered 8, after V lost 8 bases and J lost 0 bases. This CDR3 is 15 amino acids long. CDR3 in DNA: TGTGCCAGCCACGCCGGGACAGCGAGCACAGATACGCAGTATTTT. This gives the protein CASHAGTASTDTQYF.